This T cell receptor beta chain was captured in a study of blood T cell repertoires in COVID-19. The protocol was immunoSEQ multiplex PCR, while the TCRdb copy is restricted to in-frame clones and leaves out a portion. The top ten clones hold around 0.85% of a sample with 220,000 or so clones, around 89% of them seen once. Germline V lookup: CDR1 LGHDT, CDR2 YNNKEL (reference sequence). The CDR3 totals 15 residues. V was pared by 2 bases and J by 8 bases, with 6 bases of the junction left unmatched. Enrollees, 18 to 89 years old, lived in 20 to 25 US areas. A COVID-19 case was met by exposed participants within 2 weeks before study entry.

Sequencing was done on a sample of PBMCs or T cells enriched from blood (not recorded which). The source is a man aged 50 to 59 who had been exposed to COVID-19. V is TRBV3-1 (or the pseudogene TRBV3-2) and J is TRBJ1-6, with 7 bases matching TRBD1. The CDR3 region has the DNA TGTGCCAGCAGCCAAAGGACAGGACACGATTCACCCCTCCACTTT. Translation: CASSQRTGHDSPLHF.